This paragraph reports one T cell receptor beta chain. What it recognizes is unknown. Expressed TCRB transcripts were sequenced after all isolated RNA was converted to cDNA. TCRdb keeps only in-frame clones here, not all; method: immunoSEQ multiplex PCR. The profile shows about 240,000 clones, around 14% of them singletons. This entry is derived from a study of beta chain features in type 1 diabetes. At the level of the study: All samples together contributed more than 90,000,000 sorted cells for examination. Findings and limits, study-wide: Type 1 diabetes patients had VDJ junctions that carried fewer insertions and more deletions. Type 1 diabetes patients showed a moderate but significant shortening of TCRB CDR3s in all four CD4+ subsets. A PCR bias possibly favoring shorter templates would apply equally to patients and controls. cDNA-based reads could over-represent cells with high TCR expression.

The CDR3 extends over 16 amino acids. CDR1 KGHSH and CDR2 LQKENI come from the germline V gene. With V trimmed by 0 bases and J by 7 bases, 10 bases remained unmatched. The chain couples TRBV18 to TRBJ2-7, with 9 bases aligning to TRBD1. The source of this sequence is a man aged 25-45 years with type 1 diabetes. The sequenced sample was naive CD4+ T cells from blood. For the CDR3, the DNA is TGTGCCAGCTCACCACCTCCCGCAACAGGGGGCAGGGAGCAGTACTTC. Protein: CASSPPPATGGREQYF.